Shown below are 30 T cell receptor beta chains from a single sample sequenced in a study of T cell changes during pregnancy in multiple sclerosis. Generated by immunoSEQ multiplex PCR, the TCRdb table keeps only in-frame clones and is missing some. The repertoire holds about 31,000 clones, with just over 90% as singletons. The sample in question was CD8+ T cells from peripheral blood mononuclear cells, obtained in the second trimester of pregnancy. The receptors were gathered from a female donor with multiple sclerosis, enrolled in a pregnancy study.

In DNA, the CDR3 is TGTGCCAGTACAGGACAGGCACTCAATCAGCCCCAGCATTTT. Translating it yields CASTGQALNQPQHF. J is TRBJ1-5 and V is TRBV19; 7 bases match TRBD1. Losses at the gene ends were 7 bases for V and 3 bases for J; bases not matched to a gene: 6. The CDR3 contains 14 residues. Germline CDR1 is LNHDA and CDR2 is SQIVND (reference sequence).

This chain connects TRBV7-8 to TRBJ2-7, with 9 bases aligning to TRBD1. The ends lost 5 bases at V and 4 bases at J; junction bases unmatched: 3. The germline V gene has CDR1 SGHVS and CDR2 FQNEAQ. The CDR3 sequence is 13 residues long. CDR3 in DNA: TGTGCCAGCAGCCCGGACAGGGGATACGAGCAGTACTTC. Translated, it gives CASSPDRGYEQYF.

The chain employs TRBV18 and TRBJ2-7, with 7 positions matching TRBD1. Germline V gives CDR1 KGHSH, CDR2 LQKENI. The length of the CDR3 is 15 residues. V lost 2 bases and J lost 2; bases outside the gene matches: 6. CDR3 residues: CASSPVKGAPYEQYF. As DNA, the CDR3 is TGTGCCAGCTCACCAGTAAAGGGGGCCCCCTACGAGCAGTACTTC. The full variable domain, with the rest looked up from reference TRBV18 and TRBJ2-7, is NAGVMQNPRHLVRRRGQEARLRCSPMKGHSHVYWYRQLPEEGLKFMVYLQKENIIDESGMPKERFSAEFPKEGPSILRIQQVVRGDSAAYFCASSPVKGAPYEQYFGPGTRLTVT.

This chain joins TRBV7-9 and TRBJ2-1; 9 bases line up with TRBD1. The germline CDR1 and CDR2 sequences are SEHNR and FQNEAQ (reference sequence). The length of the CDR3 is 15 residues. Unmatched junction bases numbered 7, after V lost 5 bases and J lost 5 bases. The CDR3 DNA follows: TGTGCCAGCAGCGCCGGGACAGGGCTTAACAATGAGCAGTTCTTC. Amino acid sequence: CASSAGTGLNNEQFF.

The rearrangement links TRBV5-1 to TRBJ2-7; TRBD2 matches 13 bases. The germline gives CDR1 SGHRS, CDR2 YFSETQ. The CDR3 length is 16 residues. The V gene end was trimmed by 4 bases and the J gene end by 2 bases; junction bases not matched to a gene: 6. Here the CDR3 reads CASSLGLAGRPYEQYF. The CDR3 DNA reads TGCGCCAGCAGCCTGGGACTAGCGGGGAGACCCTACGAGCAGTACTTC.

The CDR3 reads CASSEYGMNTEAFF. The CDR3 DNA follows: TGTGCCAGCAGTGAGTACGGGATGAACACTGAAGCTTTCTTT. V gene TRBV2 combines with J gene TRBJ1-1; D not resolved. V lost 3 bases, J lost 0 bases, and 8 bases lay in between. Germline loops: CDR1 SNHLY, CDR2 FYNNEI. This CDR3 has 14 residues.

The rearrangement links TRBV5-5 to TRBJ1-2, with 8 bases aligning to TRBD1. Germline trimming cut 4 bases from V and 8 bases from J; bases unmatched to any gene: 7. The CDR3 spans 13 residues. CDR1 is SGHKS, CDR2 YYEKEE, per germline (reference sequence). The CDR3 nucleotides read TGTGCCAGCAGCCTGGGACAGGTCGGGGGCTACACCTTC. Its protein product is CASSLGQVGGYTF.

The CDR3 loop reads CASSLSPRLSGANVLTF. The CDR3 DNA follows: TGTGCCAGCAGTTTAAGCCCCAGACTCTCTGGGGCCAACGTCCTGACTTTC. The chain has TRBV27 and TRBJ2-6; D gene unclear. The V end lost 2 bases, the J end lost 0 bases, and 11 bases lay between the germline ends. CDR1 is MNHEY, CDR2 SMNVEV, per germline (reference sequence). This CDR3 is built from 17 residues. The full variable domain, its missing parts supplied by reference TRBV27 and TRBJ2-6, is EAQVTQNPRYLITVTGKKLTVTCSQNMNHEYMSWYRQDPGLGLRQIYYSMNVEVTDKGDVPEGYKVSRKEKRNFPLILESPSPNQTSLYFCASSLSPRLSGANVLTFGAGSRLTVL.

The V gene is TRBV9, the J gene TRBJ1-5, with D unclear. The CDR3 contains 13 residues. With 0 bases removed from V and 2 bases from J, the gap between germline ends came to 3 bases. Germline CDR1 and CDR2: SGDLS and YYNGEE. CDR3 protein: CASSVAGNQPQHF. The DNA of the CDR3 is TGTGCCAGCAGCGTAGCTGGCAATCAGCCCCAGCATTTT.

This clone was recorded a few times. V and J are TRBV25-1 and TRBJ2-7, with D possibly being TRBD1 (5 bases). Trimming shortened V by 2 bases and J by 5 bases, and 22 bases separated the two germline ends. The CDR3 runs 17 residues. Germline CDR1 MGHDK, CDR2 SYGVNS. The CDR3 loop reads CASSEGSQWAGNHEQYF. In nucleotides, the CDR3 is TGTGCCAGCAGTGAAGGTTCCCAGTGGGCAGGGAACCACGAGCAGTACTTC.

The rearrangement uses TRBV4-1 and TRBJ1-1, with TRBD1 identical over 7 bases. With V trimmed by 7 bases and J by 0 bases, 5 bases remained unmatched. There are 14 residues in the CDR3. Per the germline V gene, CDR1 is MGHRA and CDR2 is YSYEKL. CDR3 in amino acids: CASTPGQMNTEAFF. The CDR3 DNA reads TGCGCCAGCACGCCGGGACAGATGAACACTGAAGCTTTCTTT.

The rearrangement links TRBV6-1 to TRBJ1-2; unclear D gene. V shed 2 bases and J shed 4 bases, with 5 bases lying between them. Per the germline V gene, CDR1 is MNHNS and CDR2 is SASEGT. The CDR3 contains 12 residues. As DNA, the CDR3 is TGTGCCAGCAGTGAATCCCGCTATGGCTACACCTTC. Translation: CASSESRYGYTF.

The chain combines TRBV1 with TRBJ1-3; no DNA check was done on the table's D call, TRBD1. TRBV1 has pseudogene status. This CDR3 has 12 residues. The CDR3, as DNA: TGCACCGGGACAGGGTCTGGAAACACCATATATTTT. Translated, it gives CTGTGSGNTIYF.

J is TRBJ2-3 and V is TRBV4-1; D not resolved. The V gene lost 0 bases and the J gene lost 1 base, with 8 bases spanning the gap. The germline V gene encodes CDR1 MGHRA and CDR2 YSYEKL. The CDR3 contains 15 residues. The CDR3 is CASSQERHGTDTQYF. For the CDR3, the DNA is TGCGCCAGCAGCCAAGAAAGACATGGCACAGATACGCAGTATTTT.

This clone was seen just once. The J gene is TRBJ2-7, the V gene TRBV4-2, with 8 bases identical to TRBD2. The V and J ends lost 3 bases and 0 bases, in that order; junction bases with no gene match: 7. The CDR3 runs to 16 residues. Germline V gene lookup returns CDR1 LGHNA and CDR2 YNFKEQ. The CDR3 loop is CASSQATSGLSYEQYF. In DNA form, the CDR3 reads TGTGCCAGCAGCCAGGCTACTAGCGGCCTCTCCTACGAGCAGTACTTC.

The genes are TRBV6-1 and TRBJ2-7; the match to TRBD2 covers 8 bases. The V gene's germline CDR1 is MNHNS and CDR2 SASEGT. CDR3 length: 10 amino acids. Trimming at V came to 9 bases and at J to 7 bases, leaving 2 bases not matched to a gene. CDR3 loop: CASVAGEQYF. DNA for the CDR3: TGTGCCAGTGTAGCGGGAGAGCAGTACTTC.

The chain combines TRBV6-4 with TRBJ2-2; the D gene is possibly TRBD1 (6 bases). The CDR3 runs 14 residues. Germline V CDR1 and CDR2: MRHNA, SNTAGT. V lost 4 bases, J lost 3 bases, and 9 bases lay in between. The CDR3 is CASSAPGDTGELFF. The CDR3 DNA reads as TGTGCCAGCAGTGCCCCAGGGGACACCGGGGAGCTGTTTTTT.

The CDR3 loop is CASSLTSGSSFRYEQYF. CDR3 nucleotides: TGTGCCAGCAGCTTAACTAGCGGGAGTTCGTTCCGCTACGAGCAGTACTTC. This sequence joins TRBV13 and TRBJ2-7; 11 bases align to TRBD2. Germline V gene data show CDR1 as PRHDT and CDR2 as FYEKMQ (reference sequence). Germline trimming cut 2 bases from V and 3 bases from J; bases unmatched to any gene: 9. This CDR3 comprises 17 residues. The variable domain in full, with the rest retrieved from reference TRBV13 and TRBJ2-7, is AAGVIQSPRHLIKEKRETATLKCYPIPRHDTVYWYQQGPGQDPQFLISFYEKMQSDKGSIPDRFSAQQFSDYHSELNMSSLELGDSALYFCASSLTSGSSFRYEQYFGPGTRLTVT.

V gene TRBV28 combines with J gene TRBJ1-2, with a weak D call TRBD1 (6 bases). CDR1 MDHEN and CDR2 SYDVKM come from the germline V gene. The ends were cut back, 6 bases at V and 8 bases at J, with 19 bases in the middle. There are 14 residues in the CDR3. The CDR3 reads CASSLTPGAFGYTF. The CDR3 nucleotides read TGTGCCAGCAGCCTGACTCCAGGGGCTTTCGGCTACACCTTC.

The chain recombines TRBV6-1 with TRBJ1-2; perhaps TRBD1 as D (5 bases). This CDR3 region has 14 residues. Germline assignment: CDR1 MNHNS and CDR2 SASEGT. Trimming pared 7 bases from V and 3 bases from J, leaving 15 bases between. CDR3 loop: CASKGQSLYYGYTF. In DNA, the CDR3 is TGTGCCAGCAAGGGGCAGAGTCTCTACTATGGCTACACCTTC.

The chain employs TRBV5-4 and TRBJ2-3, with D possibly being TRBD2 (5 bases). V was clipped by 4 bases and J by 6 bases, with 12 bases between them. The CDR3 covers 13 residues. Germline V gene lookup returns CDR1 SGHNT and CDR2 YYREEE (reference sequence). CDR3 sequence reads: CASSPPGGDTQYF. CDR3 bases: TGTGCCAGCAGCCCTCCTGGAGGCGATACGCAGTATTTT.

The gene calls are TRBV9 and TRBJ1-6; D ambiguous. Germline V gives CDR1 SGDLS, CDR2 YYNGEE. This CDR3 spans 15 amino acids. Trimming stripped 2 bases from V and 6 bases from J, with 12 bases between. The CDR3, as DNA: TGTGCCAGCAGCGTGGGCAGCTTTCCTAATTCACCCCTCCACTTT. This gives the protein CASSVGSFPNSPLHF.

This chain connects TRBV30 to TRBJ1-2; D is unclear. Between the trimmed V and J ends, which lost 2 bases and 5 bases, there was a span of 9 bases. CDR3 length: 12 amino acids. Germline V gene lookup returns CDR1 GTSNPN and CDR2 SVGIG (reference sequence). The CDR3 loop reads CAWSSLEYGYTF. CDR3 DNA sequence: TGTGCCTGGAGTTCCCTTGAGTATGGCTACACCTTC.

The chain carries TRBV6-5 and TRBJ2-2; 7 nucleotides match TRBD2. The CDR3 sequence is 15 residues long. The V and J ends lost 0 bases and 9 bases, in that order; junction bases with no gene match: 7. CDR1 and CDR2 from the germline V gene are MNHEY and SVGAGI. Here the CDR3 DNA reads TGTGCCAGCAGTTACTCTCGCGGGAGCGCTCGGGAGCTGTTTTTT. Residues: CASSYSRGSARELFF.

The V call is TRBV13, the J call TRBJ1-1, with D tentatively TRBD1 (6 bases). The V end was cut by 5 bases, the J end by 8 bases, with 12 bases between. The CDR3 is made up of 12 amino acids. Germline CDR1 and CDR2: PRHDT and FYEKMQ (reference sequence). CDR3 DNA: TGTGCCAGCAGCCAGTCCGACAGGGAAGCTTTCTTT. This codes for CASSQSDREAFF.

The rearrangement links TRBV9 to TRBJ2-1; 7 positions match TRBD2. CDR1 SGDLS and CDR2 YYNGEE come from the germline V gene. V lost 0 bases and J lost 6; bases outside the gene matches: 12. The CDR3 is 17 amino acids. CDR3: CASSVADRRERGNEQFF. As DNA, the CDR3 is TGTGCCAGCAGCGTAGCGGATCGGCGGGAGAGGGGCAATGAGCAGTTCTTC.

As for this clone: Mismatch with germline at one junction end may stem from a read error. The J gene is TRBJ2-7, the V gene TRBV5-1, with D possibly matching TRBD1 (6 bases). Germline V gene lookup returns CDR1 SGHRS and CDR2 YFSETQ. The CDR3 spans 14 residues. CDR3 in DNA: TGCGCCAGCAGCTTGGCCAGGGGCTCCAACGAGCAGTACTTC. Residues: CASSLARGSNEQYF. Combining the CDR3 with reference TRBV5-1 and TRBJ2-7 gives the whole variable domain KAGVTQTPRYLIKTRGQQVTLSCSPISGHRSVSWYQQTPGQGLQFLFEYFSETQRNKGNFPGRFSGRQFSNSRSEMNVSTLELGDSALYLCASSLARGSNEQYFGPGTRLTVT.

This rearrangement joins TRBV6-6 to TRBJ2-2; a weak D match, TRBD2 (5 bases). The CDR3 contains 16 residues. Germline CDR1 is MNHNY and CDR2 is SVGAGI (reference sequence). The germline V and J ends were trimmed by 8 bases and 0 bases, with 16 bases remaining between them. Written as DNA, the CDR3 is TGTGCCAGCTACCCTCTACGGGGTCCGAACACCGGGGAGCTGTTTTTT. This encodes CASYPLRGPNTGELFF.

The chain couples TRBV4-1 to TRBJ1-1, with 7 bases aligning to TRBD1. This CDR3 spans 12 amino acids. Germline CDR1 and CDR2: MGHRA and YSYEKL. The ends lost 1 base at V and 8 bases at J; junction bases unmatched: 1. CDR3 bases: TGCGCCAGCAGCCAAGTGACAGGGGAAGCTTTCTTT. Its translation: CASSQVTGEAFF.

The rearrangement joins TRBV9 to TRBJ1-2; 9 nucleotides agree with TRBD1. The CDR3 runs to 14 residues. The V gene's germline CDR1 is SGDLS and CDR2 YYNGEE. Losses at the gene ends were 4 bases for V and 2 bases for J; bases not matched to a gene: 3. The CDR3 coding sequence is TGTGCCAGCAGCCCCGGGACAGGGAACTATGGCTACACCTTC. It translates to CASSPGTGNYGYTF.